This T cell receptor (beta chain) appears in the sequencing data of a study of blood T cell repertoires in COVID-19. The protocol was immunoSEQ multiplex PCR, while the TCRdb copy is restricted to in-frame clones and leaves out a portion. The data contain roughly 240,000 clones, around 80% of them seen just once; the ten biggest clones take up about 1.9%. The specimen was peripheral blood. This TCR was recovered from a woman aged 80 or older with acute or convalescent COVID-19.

CDR3 protein: CASSRGTSGPTGELFF. The CDR3, as DNA: TGTGCCAGCAGCAGAGGCACTAGTGGGCCCACCGGGGAGCTGTTTTTT. The chain joins TRBV7-8 to TRBJ2-2, with D possibly being TRBD2 (5 bases). Per the germline V gene, CDR1 is SGHVS and CDR2 is FQNEAQ. The CDR3 has 16 residues. Trimming removed 5 bases from V and 4 bases from J, with 17 bases in between.